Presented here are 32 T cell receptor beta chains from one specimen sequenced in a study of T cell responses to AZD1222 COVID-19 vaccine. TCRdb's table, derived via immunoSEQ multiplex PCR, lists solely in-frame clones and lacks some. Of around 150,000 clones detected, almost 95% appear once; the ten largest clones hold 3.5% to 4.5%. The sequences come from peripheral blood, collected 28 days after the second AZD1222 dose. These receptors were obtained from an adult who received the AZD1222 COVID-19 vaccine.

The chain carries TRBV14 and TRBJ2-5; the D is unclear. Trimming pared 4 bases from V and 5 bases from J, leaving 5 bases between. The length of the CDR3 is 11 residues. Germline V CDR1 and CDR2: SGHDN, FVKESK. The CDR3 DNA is TGTGCCAGCAGCCCATGGGAGACCCAGTACTTC. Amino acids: CASSPWETQYF. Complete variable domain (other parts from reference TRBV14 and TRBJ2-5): EAGVTQFPSHSVIEKGQTVTLRCDPISGHDNLYWYRRVMGKEIKFLLHFVKESKQDESGMPNNRFLAERTGGTYSTLKVQPAELEDSGVYFCASSPWETQYFGPGTRLLVL.

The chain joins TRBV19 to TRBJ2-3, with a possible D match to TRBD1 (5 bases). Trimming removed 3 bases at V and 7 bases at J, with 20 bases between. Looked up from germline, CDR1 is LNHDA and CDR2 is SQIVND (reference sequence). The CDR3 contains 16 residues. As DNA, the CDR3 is TGTGCCAGTAGTATTTCCACAGGCATAGCAGGGAATACGCAGTATTTT. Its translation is CASSISTGIAGNTQYF.

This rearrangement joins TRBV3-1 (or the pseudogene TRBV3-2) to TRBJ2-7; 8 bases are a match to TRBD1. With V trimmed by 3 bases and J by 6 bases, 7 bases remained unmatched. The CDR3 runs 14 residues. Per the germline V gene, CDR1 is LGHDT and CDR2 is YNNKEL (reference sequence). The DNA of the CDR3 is TGTGCCAGCAGCCAGCTAGACAGGGGTACCGAGCAGTACTTC. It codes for CASSQLDRGTEQYF.

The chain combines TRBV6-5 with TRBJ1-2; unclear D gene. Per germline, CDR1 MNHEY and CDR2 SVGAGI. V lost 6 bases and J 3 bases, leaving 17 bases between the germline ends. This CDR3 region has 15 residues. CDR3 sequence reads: CASRSGRLPYYGYTF. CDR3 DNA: TGTGCCAGCAGATCAGGACGGCTCCCGTACTATGGCTACACCTTC.

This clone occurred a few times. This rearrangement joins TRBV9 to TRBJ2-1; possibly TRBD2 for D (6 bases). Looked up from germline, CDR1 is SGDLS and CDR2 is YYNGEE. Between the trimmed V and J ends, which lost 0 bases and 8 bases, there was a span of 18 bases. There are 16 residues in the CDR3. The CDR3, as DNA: TGTGCCAGCAGCGTAGGGAATGGGAGGCCGAAGTATGAGCAGTTCTTC. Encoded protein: CASSVGNGRPKYEQFF.

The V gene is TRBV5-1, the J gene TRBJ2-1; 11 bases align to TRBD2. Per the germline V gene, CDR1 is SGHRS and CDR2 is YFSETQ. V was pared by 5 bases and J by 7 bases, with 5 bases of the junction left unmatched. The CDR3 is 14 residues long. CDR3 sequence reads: CASSLPSGRNEQFF. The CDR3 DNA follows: TGCGCCAGCAGTCTACCTAGCGGGAGGAATGAGCAGTTCTTC. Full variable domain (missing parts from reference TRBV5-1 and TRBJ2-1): KAGVTQTPRYLIKTRGQQVTLSCSPISGHRSVSWYQQTPGQGLQFLFEYFSETQRNKGNFPGRFSGRQFSNSRSEMNVSTLELGDSALYLCASSLPSGRNEQFFGPGTRLTVL.

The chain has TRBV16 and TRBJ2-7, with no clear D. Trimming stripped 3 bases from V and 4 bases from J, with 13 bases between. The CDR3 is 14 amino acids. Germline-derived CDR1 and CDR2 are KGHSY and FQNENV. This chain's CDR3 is CASSHSFERYEQYF. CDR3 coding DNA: TGTGCCAGCAGCCACAGCTTCGAGAGGTACGAGCAGTACTTC.

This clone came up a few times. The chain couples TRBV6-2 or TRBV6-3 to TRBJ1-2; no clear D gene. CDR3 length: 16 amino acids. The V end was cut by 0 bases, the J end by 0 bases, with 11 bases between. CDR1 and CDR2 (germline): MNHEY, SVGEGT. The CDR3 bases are TGTGCCAGCAGTTACTCCGGACCGATAGCTAACTATGGCTACACCTTC. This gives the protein CASSYSGPIANYGYTF.

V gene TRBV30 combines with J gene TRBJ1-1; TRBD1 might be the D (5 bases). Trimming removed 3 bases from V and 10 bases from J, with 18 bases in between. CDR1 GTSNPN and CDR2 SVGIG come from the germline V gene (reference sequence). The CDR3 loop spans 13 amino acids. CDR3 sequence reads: CAWRDFRDGTAFF. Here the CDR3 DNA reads TGTGCCTGGAGAGATTTCAGAGACGGGACAGCTTTCTTT.

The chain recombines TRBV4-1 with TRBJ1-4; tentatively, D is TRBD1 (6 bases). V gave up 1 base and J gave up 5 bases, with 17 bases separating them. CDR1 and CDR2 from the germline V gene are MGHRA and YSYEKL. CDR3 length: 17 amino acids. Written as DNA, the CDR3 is TGCGCCAGCAGCCAAGCCATTAGGGGGGTGTTAAATGAAAAACTGTTTTTT. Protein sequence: CASSQAIRGVLNEKLFF.

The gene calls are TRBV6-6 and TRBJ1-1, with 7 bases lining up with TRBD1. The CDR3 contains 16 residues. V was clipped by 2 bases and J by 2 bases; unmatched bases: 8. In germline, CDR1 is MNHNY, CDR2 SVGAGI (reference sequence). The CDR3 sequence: CASSYKGQLLNTEAFF. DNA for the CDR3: TGTGCCAGCAGTTACAAGGGACAGTTACTTAACACTGAAGCTTTCTTT.

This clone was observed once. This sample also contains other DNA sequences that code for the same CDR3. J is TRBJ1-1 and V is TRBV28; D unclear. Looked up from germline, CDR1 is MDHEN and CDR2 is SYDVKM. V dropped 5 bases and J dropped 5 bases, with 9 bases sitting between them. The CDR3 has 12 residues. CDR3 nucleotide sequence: TGTGCCAGCAGTCTCACAGATACTGAAGCTTTCTTT. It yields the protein CASSLTDTEAFF.

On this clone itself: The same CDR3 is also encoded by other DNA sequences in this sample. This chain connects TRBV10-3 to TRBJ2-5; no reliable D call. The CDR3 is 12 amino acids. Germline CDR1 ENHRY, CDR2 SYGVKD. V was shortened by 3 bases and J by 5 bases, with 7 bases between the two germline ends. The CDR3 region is CAISESRETQYF. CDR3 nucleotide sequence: TGTGCCATCAGTGAATCCCGGGAGACCCAGTACTTC.

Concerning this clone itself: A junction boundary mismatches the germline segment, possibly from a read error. This CDR3 is CASCLLGPTNEKLFF. CDR3 DNA sequence: TGTGCCAGCTGTTTGTTGGGGCCGACTAATGAAAAACTGTTTTTT. V usage is TRBV28 and J usage is TRBJ1-4; TRBD1 might be the D (5 bases). Germline V gene lookup returns CDR1 MDHEN and CDR2 SYDVKM. The CDR3 runs to 15 residues.

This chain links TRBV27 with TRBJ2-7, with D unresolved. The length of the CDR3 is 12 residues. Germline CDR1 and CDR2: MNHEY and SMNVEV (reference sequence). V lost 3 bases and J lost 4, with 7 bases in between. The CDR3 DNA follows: TGTGCCAGCAGTTTTATCGGGTACGAGCAGTACTTC. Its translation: CASSFIGYEQYF.

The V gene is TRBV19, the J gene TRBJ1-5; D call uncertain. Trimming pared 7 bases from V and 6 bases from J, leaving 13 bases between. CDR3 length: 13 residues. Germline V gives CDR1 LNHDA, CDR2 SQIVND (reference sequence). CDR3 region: CASTSTPGQPQHF. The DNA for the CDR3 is TGTGCCAGTACCTCAACCCCCGGTCAGCCCCAGCATTTT.

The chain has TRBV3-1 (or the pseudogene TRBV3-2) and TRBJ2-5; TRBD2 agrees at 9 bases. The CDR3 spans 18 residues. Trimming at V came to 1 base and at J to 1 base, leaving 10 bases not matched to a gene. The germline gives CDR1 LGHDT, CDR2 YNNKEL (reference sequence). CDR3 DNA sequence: TGTGCCAGCAGCCAAGCGGAGATTCGCGGGAGGGCCCAAGAGACCCAGTACTTC. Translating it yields CASSQAEIRGRAQETQYF.

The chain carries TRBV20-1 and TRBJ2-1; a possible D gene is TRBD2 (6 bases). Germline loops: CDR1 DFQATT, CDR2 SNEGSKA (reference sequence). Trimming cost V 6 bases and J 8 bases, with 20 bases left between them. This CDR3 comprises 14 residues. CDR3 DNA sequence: TGCAGTGCCAGTCCCACGGGAGATCTCGATGAGCAGTTCTTC. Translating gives CSASPTGDLDEQFF.

The CDR3 sequence: CASSVLAGGGLGTDTQYF. In DNA form, the CDR3 reads TGTGCCAGTAGTGTTCTAGCGGGAGGGGGCCTTGGAACAGATACGCAGTATTTT. The chain combines TRBV19 with TRBJ2-3; 12 bases fit TRBD2. Germline values: CDR1 LNHDA, CDR2 SQIVND (reference sequence). The CDR3 runs to 18 residues. V shed 5 bases and J 3 bases; nucleotides not matched to a gene: 12. Combining the CDR3 with reference TRBV19 and TRBJ2-3 gives the whole variable domain DGGITQSPKYLFRKEGQNVTLSCEQNLNHDAMYWYRQDPGQGLRLIYYSQIVNDFQKGDIAEGYSVSREKKESFPLTVTSAQKNPTAFYLCASSVLAGGGLGTDTQYFGPGTRLTVL.

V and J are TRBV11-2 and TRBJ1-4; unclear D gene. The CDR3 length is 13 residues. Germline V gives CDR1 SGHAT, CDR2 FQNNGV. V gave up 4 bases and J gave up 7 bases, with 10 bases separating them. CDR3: CASSSLRGEKLFF. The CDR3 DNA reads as TGTGCCAGCAGCTCCCTTCGAGGTGAAAAACTGTTTTTT.

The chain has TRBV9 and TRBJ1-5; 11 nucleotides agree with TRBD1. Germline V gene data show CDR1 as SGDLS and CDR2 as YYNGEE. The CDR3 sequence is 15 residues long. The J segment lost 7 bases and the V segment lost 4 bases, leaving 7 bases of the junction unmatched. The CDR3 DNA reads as TGTGCCAGCAGCCCCGGGACAGGGGGTGGACAGCCCCAGCATTTT. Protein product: CASSPGTGGGQPQHF.

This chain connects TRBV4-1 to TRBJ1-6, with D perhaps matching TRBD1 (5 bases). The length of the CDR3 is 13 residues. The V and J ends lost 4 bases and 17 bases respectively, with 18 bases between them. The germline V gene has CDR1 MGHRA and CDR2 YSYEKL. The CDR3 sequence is CASSPGVRDRIHF. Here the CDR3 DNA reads TGCGCCAGCAGCCCCGGCGTGCGGGACCGGATCCACTTT.

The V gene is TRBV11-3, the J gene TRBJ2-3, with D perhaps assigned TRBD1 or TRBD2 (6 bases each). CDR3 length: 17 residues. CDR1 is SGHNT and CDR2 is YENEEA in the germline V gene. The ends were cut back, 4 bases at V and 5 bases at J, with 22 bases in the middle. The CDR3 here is CASSSRLGGSTGDTQYF. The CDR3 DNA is TGTGCCAGCAGCTCACGATTGGGGGGCTCCACAGGAGATACGCAGTATTTT.

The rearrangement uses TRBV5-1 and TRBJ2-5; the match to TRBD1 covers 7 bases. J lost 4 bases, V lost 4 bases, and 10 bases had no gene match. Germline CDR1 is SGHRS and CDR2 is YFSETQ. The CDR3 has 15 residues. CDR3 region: CASSGSTGFRETQYF. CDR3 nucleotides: TGCGCCAGCAGCGGATCGACAGGGTTTCGAGAGACCCAGTACTTC.

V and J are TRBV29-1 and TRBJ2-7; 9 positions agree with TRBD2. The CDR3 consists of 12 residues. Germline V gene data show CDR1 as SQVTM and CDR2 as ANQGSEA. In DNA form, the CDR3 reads TGCAGCGTTGAAGATTCAGGAGGACTAGCGTTAGTC. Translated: CSVEDSGGLALV.

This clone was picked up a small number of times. The CDR3 loop reads CASSLSGFGYTF. CDR3 bases: TGTGCCAGCAGTTTGTCGGGGTTTGGCTACACCTTC. The chain joins TRBV6-5 to TRBJ1-2, with D unresolved. The germline gives CDR1 MNHEY, CDR2 SVGAGI. This CDR3 has 12 amino acids. The V end was cut by 4 bases, the J end by 7 bases, with 10 bases between.

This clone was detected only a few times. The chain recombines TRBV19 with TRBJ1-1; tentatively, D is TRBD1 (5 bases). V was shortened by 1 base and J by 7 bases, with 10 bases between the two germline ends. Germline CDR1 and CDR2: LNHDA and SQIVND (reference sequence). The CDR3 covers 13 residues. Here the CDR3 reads CASSIGRGDEAFF. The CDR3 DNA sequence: TGTGCCAGTAGTATAGGCCGGGGGGATGAAGCTTTCTTT.

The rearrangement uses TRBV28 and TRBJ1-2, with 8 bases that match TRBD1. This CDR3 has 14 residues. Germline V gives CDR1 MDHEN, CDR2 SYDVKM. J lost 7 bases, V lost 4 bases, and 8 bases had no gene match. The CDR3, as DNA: TGTGCCAGCAGTTCTATGACAGGGGAAGGTGGCTACACCTTC. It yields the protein CASSSMTGEGGYTF.

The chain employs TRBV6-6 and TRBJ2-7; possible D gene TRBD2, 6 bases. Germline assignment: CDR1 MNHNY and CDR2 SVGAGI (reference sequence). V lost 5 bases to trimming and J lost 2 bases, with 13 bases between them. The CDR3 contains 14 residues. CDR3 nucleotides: TGTGCCAGCAGTCCCTTGGGGGGTCCCTACGAGCAGTACTTC. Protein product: CASSPLGGPYEQYF.

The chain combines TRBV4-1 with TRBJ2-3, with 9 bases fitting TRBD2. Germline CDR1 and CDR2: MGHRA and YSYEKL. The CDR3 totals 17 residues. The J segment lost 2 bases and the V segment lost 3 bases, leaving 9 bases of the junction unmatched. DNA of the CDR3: TGCGCCAGCAGCCAGCTTCAGCAGCGGGGGGACACAGATACGCAGTATTTT. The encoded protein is CASSQLQQRGDTDTQYF.

CDR3 sequence reads: CASSQRQANYGYTF. CDR3 bases: TGTGCCAGCAGCCAAAGACAGGCGAACTATGGCTACACCTTC. The chain has TRBV16 and TRBJ1-2, with a possible D match to TRBD1 (6 bases). Germline values: CDR1 KGHSY, CDR2 FQNENV. V shed 2 bases and J shed 2 bases, with 9 bases lying between them. This CDR3 comprises 14 residues.

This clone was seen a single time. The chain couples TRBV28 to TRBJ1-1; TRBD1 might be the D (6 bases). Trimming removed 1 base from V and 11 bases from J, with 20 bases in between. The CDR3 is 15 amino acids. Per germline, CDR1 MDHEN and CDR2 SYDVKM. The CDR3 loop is CASSLSGGTTGSAFF. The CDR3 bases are TGTGCCAGCAGTTTATCGGGAGGGACGACAGGATCGGCTTTCTTT.